This T cell receptor beta chain was documented in a study of blood T cell repertoires in COVID-19. Authors' processing steps: Nucleated cell number was recorded as an estimate derived from reference gene primer amplification. Generated by immunoSEQ multiplex PCR, the TCRdb table keeps only in-frame clones and is missing some. D and trimming come from the DNA, and the V and J calls and clone size come from that table. Among 150,000 to 200,000 clones listed, roughly 83% were seen once. The CDR3 sequence is 11 residues long. Per germline, CDR1 SGHRS and CDR2 YFSETQ. Trimming shortened V by 4 bases and J by 5 bases, and 4 bases separated the two germline ends. Enrolled through a virtual design, the participants were between 18 and 89 years of age and came from 24 US areas. Two negative PCRs, clearance, or symptom resolution were required of recovered Cohort 3 donors.

Sequencing was carried out using PBMCs or T cells enriched from blood (not recorded which). The rearrangement uses TRBV5-1 and TRBJ2-1; D call uncertain. This clonotype originated in a woman aged 60-70 years who had recovered from COVID-19. The CDR3 coding sequence is TGCGCCAGCAGCATAGACAATGAGCAGTTCTTC. Protein sequence: CASSIDNEQFF.